This TCR beta chain was captured by sequencing in a study of Tregs in tolerant kidney transplant recipients. Repertoires were generated with immunoSEQ multiplex PCR, while TCRdb's copy carries only in-frame clones and drops some. The sample includes about 30,000 clones. The CDR3 totals 14 residues. Looked up from germline, CDR1 is SNHLY and CDR2 is FYNNEI. On this clone: One junction end does not reproduce the germline sequence, and a read error may be involved. The CDR3 is cut off 3 residues early in the read; its end comes from the germline J gene.

The chain is built from TRBV2 and TRBJ1-2; D gene ambiguous. Here the sequenced sample was CD8+ T cells from blood, taken before the transplant. The clonotype comes from a human donor who received a combined kidney and bone marrow transplant. The CDR3 DNA, read in part, is TGTGCCAGCTGTGATACTTCTGAAAACTATGGC. It translates to CASCDTSENYG. The full-length CDR3 reads as CASCDTSENYGYTF. The variable domain in full, completed from reference TRBV2 and TRBJ1-2, reads EPEVTQTPSHQVTQMGQEVILRCVPISNHLYFYWYRQILGQKVEFLVSFYNNEISEKSEIFDDQFSVERPDGSNFTLKIRSTKLEDSAMYFCASCDTSENYGYTFGSGTRLTVV.